This TCR beta chain was sequenced in a study of CD8+CD57+ T cells in acquired aplastic anemia. Background on the study: Roughly 10.8 million reads were obtained on average for healthy donor CD4+ cells. Findings and limits, study-wide: CD8+ Simpson's diversity showed no significant patient-control difference. There were some 30 CD8+ CDR3 sequences that occurred in both patients and controls.

This clonotype has a handful of counts. The target antigen is unknown. According to the study, genomic DNA was the template for TCR beta VDJ and CDR3 profiling. TCRdb re-analysed the reads in MiXCR, keeping a single row per CDR3 protein. The data contain 150,000 to 200,000 distinct CDR3 sequences, around 60% of them seen just once; the ten biggest clones take up 45%. V shed 5 bases and J 0 bases; nucleotides not matched to a gene: 3. Germline V gene data show CDR1 as SEHNR and CDR2 as FQNEAQ (reference sequence). The CDR3 runs to 14 residues. The origin of this receptor is a human donor in good health. The rearrangement uses TRBV7-9 and TRBJ1-2; TRBD1 matches at 7 bases. Sequenced: sorted CD4+, CD8+, or CD8+CD57+ T cells (not recorded which) from PBMCs. The CDR3 sequence: CASSTTGANYGYTF. DNA for the CDR3: TGTGCCAGCAGCACAACAGGGGCTAACTATGGCTACACCTTC.